These 23 T cell receptor beta chains were sequenced from one sample in a study. TCRdb fed the 5' RACE reads into MiXCR, producing one record per CDR3 protein. Of tens of thousands of distinct CDR3 sequences listed, more than 25% are singletons. Sequenced sample: naive CD4+ T cells sorted from blood. Documented subset: naive CD4+ T cells, CD4+CD45RA+CD25-. These receptors were collected from a female donor with breast cancer.

Of note for this clonotype: One junction end disagrees with the germline gene, perhaps due to a read error. The genes are TRBV7-9 and TRBJ1-3, with no clear D. CDR1 and CDR2 (germline): SEHNR, FQNEAQ (reference sequence). There are 16 residues in the CDR3. CDR3 sequence reads: CASSPSTLTSGDTIYF. In nucleotides, the CDR3 is TGTGCCAGCAGCCCCAGTACCCTAACCTCTGGAGACACCATATATTTT.

This clonotype appeared a few times. The chain recombines TRBV4-1 with TRBJ1-2, with D unclear. Looked up from germline, CDR1 is MGHRA and CDR2 is YSYEKL. The CDR3 has 14 residues. Trimming took 0 bases from V and 4 from J, leaving 9 bases between them. Written as DNA, the CDR3 is TGCGCCAGCAGCCAAGAAAGAGGTACCTATGGCTACACCTTC. This gives the protein CASSQERGTYGYTF.

The chain uses TRBV7-9 and TRBJ1-6; D unresolved. V gave up 0 bases and J gave up 8 bases, with 8 bases separating them. This CDR3 has 14 residues. The germline V gene encodes CDR1 SEHNR and CDR2 FQNEAQ (reference sequence). The CDR3 protein is CASSLAHGDSPLHF. Written as DNA, the CDR3 is TGTGCCAGCAGCTTAGCGCATGGGGATTCACCCCTCCACTTT.

This clonotype was recorded at least ten times. The V and J genes are TRBV5-1 and TRBJ1-3; a possible D gene is TRBD1 (5 bases). Trimming took 1 base from V and 3 from J, leaving 8 bases between them. CDR1 and CDR2 (germline): SGHRS, YFSETQ. The CDR3 covers 14 residues. The CDR3 DNA reads TGCGCCAGCAGCTTGATGGGGGATGGAAACACCATATATTTT. It yields the protein CASSLMGDGNTIYF.

With respect to this clonotype: It may be a read error: a sequence one base away is much more abundant. The V call is TRBV12-3 or TRBV12-4, the J call TRBJ1-1; D is unclear. The CDR3 spans 13 residues. CDR3 sequence: CASSLVVSTEASF. The CDR3 DNA sequence: TGTGCCAGCAGTTTAGTAGTCAGCACTGAAGCTTCCTTT.

This clonotype occurred a few times. The rearrangement links TRBV5-4 to TRBJ1-1, with 8 bases fitting TRBD1. V trimming: 4 bases; J trimming: 3 bases; junction bases outside the gene matches: 5. CDR3 length equals 14 residues. Per the germline V gene, CDR1 is SGHNT and CDR2 is YYREEE (reference sequence). CDR3 in amino acids: CASSGKTGDTEAFF. The CDR3 coding sequence is TGTGCCAGCAGCGGAAAGACAGGGGACACTGAAGCTTTCTTT.

V gene TRBV4-2 combines with J gene TRBJ1-1; a weak D match, TRBD1 (5 bases). Trimming stripped 4 bases from V and 5 bases from J, with 20 bases between. CDR1 is LGHNA and CDR2 is YNFKEQ in the germline V gene. This CDR3 has 16 amino acids. The CDR3 bases are TGTGCCAGCAGCCCCTCGGGGGGTGGGTCTAAAACTGAAGCTTTCTTT. Protein product: CASSPSGGGSKTEAFF.

For this clonotype: At one of its ends the junction is not consistent with the germline gene, which may arise from a read error. The rearrangement joins TRBV28 to TRBJ2-2, with D perhaps matching TRBD1 (6 bases). Germline assignment: CDR1 MDHEN and CDR2 SYDVKM. CDR3 length: 14 residues. CDR3 sequence reads: CASRRTGNPGELFF. Written as DNA, the CDR3 is TGTGCCAGCAGAAGAACAGGGAACCCCGGGGAGCTGTTTTTT.

The chain has TRBV7-8 and TRBJ2-2, with TRBD2 identical over 9 bases. The CDR3 is 20 amino acids. Looked up from germline, CDR1 is SGHVS and CDR2 is FQNEAQ. The V gene end was trimmed by 3 bases and the J gene end by 4 bases; junction bases not matched to a gene: 18. The chain's CDR3 is CASSLVLGGRASIGTGELFF. The CDR3 nucleotides are TGTGCCAGCAGCTTGGTTCTTGGCGGGAGGGCCTCTATTGGCACCGGGGAGCTGTTTTTT. The whole variable domain, remainder taken from reference TRBV7-8 and TRBJ2-2, is GAGVSQSPRYKVAKRGQDVALRCDPISGHVSLFWYQQALGQGPEFLTYFQNEAQLDKSGLPSDRFFAERPEGSVSTLKIQRTQQEDSAVYLCASSLVLGGRASIGTGELFFGEGSRLTVL.

This clonotype was counted ten times or more. The CDR3 protein is CSAQRTGVDTGELFF. Here the CDR3 DNA reads TGCAGTGCTCAACGGACAGGGGTGGACACCGGGGAGCTGTTTTTT. The chain couples TRBV20-1 to TRBJ2-2; 9 positions match TRBD1. The CDR3 is 15 amino acids. The V and J ends lost 5 bases and 3 bases, in that order; junction bases with no gene match: 7. Germline V lookup: CDR1 DFQATT, CDR2 SNEGSKA (reference sequence).

This clonotype came up many times. The chain combines TRBV12-3 or TRBV12-4 with TRBJ2-5, with D hard to call. The length of the CDR3 is 15 residues. Trimming left V 4 bases short and J 3 bases short, with 15 bases between. The CDR3 loop reads CASSSTGFSEETQYF. The CDR3 bases are TGTGCCAGCAGTTCCACGGGCTTTTCTGAAGAGACCCAGTACTTC.

This sequence joins TRBV11-3 and TRBJ2-1; tentative D call: TRBD1 (5 bases). The CDR3 consists of 14 residues. The germline gives CDR1 SGHNT, CDR2 YENEEA. Trimming took 4 bases from V and 3 from J, leaving 10 bases between them. In DNA form, the CDR3 reads TGTGCCAGCAGCTCCGGCAGGGTCTACAATGAGCAGTTCTTC. Protein: CASSSGRVYNEQFF.

The chain recombines TRBV28 with TRBJ1-3; possible D gene TRBD1, 6 bases. Per the germline V gene, CDR1 is MDHEN and CDR2 is SYDVKM. Between the trimmed V and J ends, which lost 6 bases and 7 bases, there was a span of 13 bases. The CDR3 spans 13 residues. DNA for the CDR3: TGTGCCAGCAGAAACACAGGGTGGAACACCATATATTTT. This encodes CASRNTGWNTIYF.

The J gene is TRBJ2-7, the V gene TRBV13; TRBD1 matches at 7 bases. There are 15 residues in the CDR3. Germline V lookup: CDR1 PRHDT, CDR2 FYEKMQ (reference sequence). Unmatched junction bases numbered 8, after V lost 5 bases and J lost 1 base. The CDR3 here is CASSRLGQTSYEQYF. CDR3 nucleotide sequence: TGTGCCAGCAGCCGCCTGGGACAGACTTCCTACGAGCAGTACTTC. Based on the CDR3 plus reference TRBV13 and TRBJ2-7, the full variable domain is AAGVIQSPRHLIKEKRETATLKCYPIPRHDTVYWYQQGPGQDPQFLISFYEKMQSDKGSIPDRFSAQQFSDYHSELNMSSLELGDSALYFCASSRLGQTSYEQYFGPGTRLTVT.

In its sample, this clonotype was seen many times. The chain has TRBV5-6 and TRBJ2-1; the D gene is possibly TRBD2 (6 bases). Germline lookup yields CDR1 SGHDT and CDR2 YYEEEE. V lost 3 bases and J lost 5, with 15 bases in between. The CDR3 extends over 15 amino acids. This CDR3 is CASSSAGGGNNEQFF. CDR3 coding DNA: TGTGCCAGCAGCTCAGCGGGCGGTGGGAACAATGAGCAGTTCTTC.

This clonotype was picked up a small number of times. The chain links TRBV4-1 to TRBJ2-4, with no clear D. The CDR3 spans 14 residues. V was pared by 1 base and J by 0 bases, with 4 bases between. CDR1 and CDR2 (germline): MGHRA, YSYEKL. DNA of the CDR3: TGCGCCAGCAGCCAAGGACTAGCCAAAAACATTCAGTACTTC. This encodes CASSQGLAKNIQYF.

This clonotype was counted at least ten times. This sequence joins TRBV9 and TRBJ2-7, with D perhaps matching TRBD1 (5 bases). Germline V gene lookup returns CDR1 SGDLS and CDR2 YYNGEE. Trimming cost V 0 bases and J 4 bases, with 14 bases left between them. CDR3 length equals 15 residues. For the CDR3, the DNA is TGTGCCAGCAGCGTAGCGGCAGGGCCAGCATACGAGCAGTACTTC. Protein product: CASSVAAGPAYEQYF. Variable domain in full (rest from reference TRBV9 and TRBJ2-7): DSGVTQTPKHLITATGQRVTLRCSPRSGDLSVYWYQQSLDQGLQFLIQYYNGEERAKGNILERFSAQQFPDLHSELNLSSLELGDSALYFCASSVAAGPAYEQYFGPGTRLTVT.

The chain has TRBV20-1 and TRBJ1-2, with TRBD1 as a possible D gene (6 bases). The length of the CDR3 is 14 residues. Germline V lookup: CDR1 DFQATT, CDR2 SNEGSKA (reference sequence). The ends were cut back, 3 bases at V and 2 bases at J, with 13 bases in the middle. In nucleotides, the CDR3 is TGCAGTGCTAGCCCCCGGGACAAAAACTATGGCTACACCTTC. It codes for CSASPRDKNYGYTF.

Comment on this clonotype: A much larger clone sits a single nucleotide away, making a read error possible. The gene calls are TRBV5-1 and TRBJ2-5; no reliable D call. This CDR3 is built from 14 residues. Germline V gene data show CDR1 as SGHRS and CDR2 as YFSETQ. CDR3: CANSLLSDQETQYF. Written as DNA, the CDR3 is TGCGCCAACAGCTTGTTATCAGACCAAGAGACCCAGTACTTC. The variable domain in full, with the rest retrieved from reference TRBV5-1 and TRBJ2-5, is KAGVTQTPRYLIKTRGQQVTLSCSPISGHRSVSWYQQTPGQGLQFLFEYFSETQRNKGNFPGRFSGRQFSNSRSEMNVSTLELGDSALYLCANSLLSDQETQYFGPGTRLLVL.

As concerns this clonotype: This may be a read error, as it is one base from a much larger clone. The V gene is TRBV6-2 or TRBV6-3, the J gene TRBJ2-3; D possibly corresponds to TRBD2 (6 bases). CDR1 MNHEY and CDR2 SVGEGT come from the germline V gene. V was cut by 7 bases and J by 5 bases, with 16 bases left in between. This CDR3 has 14 residues. This CDR3 reads CASILRRGGDTQYF. CDR3 DNA: TGTGCCAGCATCCTTAGGCGGGGAGGAGATACGCAGTATTTT.

This sequence joins TRBV5-1 and TRBJ1-2, with D possibly matching TRBD1 (5 bases). The ends were cut back, 1 base at V and 2 bases at J, with 15 bases in the middle. CDR1 is SGHRS, CDR2 YFSETQ, per germline. The CDR3 contains 16 residues. The CDR3 reads CASSLSPGLGNYGYTF. CDR3 bases: TGCGCCAGCAGCTTGAGTCCGGGGCTGGGAAACTATGGCTACACCTTC.

V gene TRBV6-5 combines with J gene TRBJ2-7; TRBD2 aligns across 9 bases. CDR1 MNHEY and CDR2 SVGAGI come from the germline V gene. The J segment lost 3 bases and the V segment lost 2 bases, leaving 5 bases of the junction unmatched. The CDR3 spans 15 residues. CDR3 in amino acids: CASSYESSGNYEQYF. The CDR3 DNA reads as TGTGCCAGCAGTTACGAGTCTAGCGGGAACTACGAGCAGTACTTC.

This clonotype has more than one count but fewer than ten. V is TRBV6-1 and J is TRBJ1-1, with D unresolved. Trimming took off 7 bases at V and 0 bases at J, with 12 bases between the two ends. The CDR3 has 14 residues. Germline V gives CDR1 MNHNS, CDR2 SASEGT. In nucleotides, the CDR3 is TGTGCCAGCAAGAGGAGAGAGCTGAACACTGAAGCTTTCTTT. Protein: CASKRRELNTEAFF.